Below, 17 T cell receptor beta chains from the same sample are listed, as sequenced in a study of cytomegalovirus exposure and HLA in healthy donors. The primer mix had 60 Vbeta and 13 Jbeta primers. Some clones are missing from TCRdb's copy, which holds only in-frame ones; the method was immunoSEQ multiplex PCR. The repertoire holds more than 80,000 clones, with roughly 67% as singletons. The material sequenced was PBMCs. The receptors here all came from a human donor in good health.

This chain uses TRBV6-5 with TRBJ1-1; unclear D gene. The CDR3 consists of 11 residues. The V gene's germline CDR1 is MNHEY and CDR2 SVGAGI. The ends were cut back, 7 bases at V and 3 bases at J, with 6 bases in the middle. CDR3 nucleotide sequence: TGTGCCAGCATTAACTACACTGAAGCTTTCTTT. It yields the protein CASINYTEAFF.

The CDR3 region has the DNA TGTGCCAGCAGCTTAAGGACAGCCTTAACCTATGGCTACACCTTC. The encoded protein is CASSLRTALTYGYTF. The J gene is TRBJ1-2, the V gene TRBV11-3; D perhaps matches TRBD1 (6 bases). The CDR3 contains 15 residues. With 2 bases removed from V and 4 bases from J, the gap between germline ends came to 14 bases. CDR1 and CDR2 (germline): SGHNT, YENEEA.

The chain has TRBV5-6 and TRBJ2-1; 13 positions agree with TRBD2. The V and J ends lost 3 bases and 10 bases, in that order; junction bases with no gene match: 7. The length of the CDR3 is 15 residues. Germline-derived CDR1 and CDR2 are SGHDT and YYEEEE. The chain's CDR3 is CASSSLAGGPLEQFF. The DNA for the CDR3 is TGTGCCAGCAGCTCACTAGCGGGGGGGCCCTTAGAGCAGTTCTTC. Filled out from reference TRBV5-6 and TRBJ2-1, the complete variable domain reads DAGVTQSPTHLIKTRGQQVTLRCSPKSGHDTVSWYQQALGQGPQFIFQYYEEEERQRGNFPDRFSGHQFPNYSSELNVNALLLGDSALYLCASSSLAGGPLEQFFGPGTRLTVL.

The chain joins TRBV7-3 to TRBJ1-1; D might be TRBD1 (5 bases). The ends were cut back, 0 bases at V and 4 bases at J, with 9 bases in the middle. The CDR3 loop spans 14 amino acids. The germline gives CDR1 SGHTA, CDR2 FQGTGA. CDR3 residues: CASSLTGGGTEAFF. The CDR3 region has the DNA TGTGCCAGCAGCTTAACTGGGGGAGGCACTGAAGCTTTCTTT.

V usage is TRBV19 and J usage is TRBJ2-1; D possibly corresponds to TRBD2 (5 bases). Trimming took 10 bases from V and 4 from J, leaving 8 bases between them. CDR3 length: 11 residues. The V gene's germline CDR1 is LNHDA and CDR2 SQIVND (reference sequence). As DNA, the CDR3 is TGTGCCACAAGCGGATACAATGAGCAGTTCTTC. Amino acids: CATSGYNEQFF.

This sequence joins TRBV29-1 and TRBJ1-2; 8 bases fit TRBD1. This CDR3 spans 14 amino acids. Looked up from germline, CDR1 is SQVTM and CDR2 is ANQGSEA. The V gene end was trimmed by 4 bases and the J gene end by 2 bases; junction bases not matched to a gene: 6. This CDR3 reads CSVASGGTNYGYTF. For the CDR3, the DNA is TGCAGCGTTGCGTCAGGGGGCACGAACTATGGCTACACCTTC.

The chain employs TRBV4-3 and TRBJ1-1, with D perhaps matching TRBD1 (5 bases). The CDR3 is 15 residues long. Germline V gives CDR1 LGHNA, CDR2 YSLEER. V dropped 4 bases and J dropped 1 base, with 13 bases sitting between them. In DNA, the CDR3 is TGCGCCAGCAGCCTGAATGACAGACAGAACACTGAAGCTTTCTTT. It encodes CASSLNDRQNTEAFF.

CDR3 sequence: CASSLQGAGHMRYTF. In nucleotides, the CDR3 is TGTGCCAGCAGCTTGCAGGGCGCGGGGCATATGCGGTACACCTTC. The chain combines TRBV11-2 with TRBJ1-2, with D possibly TRBD1 on 5 matching bases. Germline V gene sequence: CDR1 SGHAT, CDR2 FQNNGV. Between the trimmed V and J ends, which lost 3 bases and 11 bases, there was a span of 22 bases. The CDR3 runs 15 residues.

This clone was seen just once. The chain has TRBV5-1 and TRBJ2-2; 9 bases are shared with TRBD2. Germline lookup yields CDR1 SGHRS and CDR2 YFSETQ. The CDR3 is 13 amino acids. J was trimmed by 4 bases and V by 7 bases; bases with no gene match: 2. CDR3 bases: TGCGCCAGCGGACTAGCGATCACCGGGGAGCTGTTTTTT. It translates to CASGLAITGELFF.

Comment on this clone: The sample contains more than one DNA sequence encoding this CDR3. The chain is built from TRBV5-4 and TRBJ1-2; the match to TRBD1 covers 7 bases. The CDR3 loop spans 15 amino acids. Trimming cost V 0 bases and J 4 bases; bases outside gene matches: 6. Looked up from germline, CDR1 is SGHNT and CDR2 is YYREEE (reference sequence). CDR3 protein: CASSLGQGPSYGYTF. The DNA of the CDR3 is TGTGCCAGCAGCTTGGGACAGGGACCCTCCTATGGCTACACCTTC.

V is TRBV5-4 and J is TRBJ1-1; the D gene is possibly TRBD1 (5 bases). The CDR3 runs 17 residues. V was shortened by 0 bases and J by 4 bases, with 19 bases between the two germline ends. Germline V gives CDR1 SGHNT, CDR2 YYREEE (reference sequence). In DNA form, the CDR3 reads TGTGCCAGCAGCTTGGGCGGGGCCATAACCCTGGGCACTGAAGCTTTCTTT. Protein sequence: CASSLGGAITLGTEAFF. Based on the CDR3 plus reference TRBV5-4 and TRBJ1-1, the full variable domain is ETGVTQSPTHLIKTRGQQVTLRCSSQSGHNTVSWYQQALGQGPQFIFQYYREEENGRGNFPPRFSGLQFPNYSSELNVNALELDDSALYLCASSLGGAITLGTEAFFGQGTRLTVV.

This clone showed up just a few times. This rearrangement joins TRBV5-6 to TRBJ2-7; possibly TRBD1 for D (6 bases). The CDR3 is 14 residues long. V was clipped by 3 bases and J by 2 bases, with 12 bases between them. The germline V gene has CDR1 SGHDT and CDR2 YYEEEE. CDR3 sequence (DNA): TGTGCCAGCAGCTGGGACACCCAAACCTACGAGCAGTACTTC. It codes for CASSWDTQTYEQYF.

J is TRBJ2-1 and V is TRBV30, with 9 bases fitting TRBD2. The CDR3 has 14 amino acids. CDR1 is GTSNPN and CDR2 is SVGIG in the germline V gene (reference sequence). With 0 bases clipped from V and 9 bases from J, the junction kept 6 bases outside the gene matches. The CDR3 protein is CAWSVWRGGLEQFF. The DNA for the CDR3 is TGTGCCTGGAGTGTATGGCGGGGGGGCCTTGAGCAGTTCTTC.

CDR3 loop: CASRAQAQSNQPQHF. For the CDR3, the DNA is TGTGCCAGCAGGGCACAGGCCCAAAGCAATCAGCCCCAGCATTTT. The chain combines TRBV2 with TRBJ1-5, with a tentative D call TRBD1 (5 bases). The CDR3 totals 15 residues. Between the trimmed V and J ends, which lost 6 bases and 1 base, there was a span of 13 bases. The germline CDR1 and CDR2 sequences are SNHLY and FYNNEI.

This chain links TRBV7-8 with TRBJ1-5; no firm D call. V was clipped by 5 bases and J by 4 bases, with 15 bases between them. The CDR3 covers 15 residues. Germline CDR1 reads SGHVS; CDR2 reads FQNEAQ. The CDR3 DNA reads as TGTGCCAGCAGCCCAAGTGGGCGGACTAATCAGCCCCAGCATTTT. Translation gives CASSPSGRTNQPQHF. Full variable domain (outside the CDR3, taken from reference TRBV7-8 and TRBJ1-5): GAGVSQSPRYKVAKRGQDVALRCDPISGHVSLFWYQQALGQGPEFLTYFQNEAQLDKSGLPSDRFFAERPEGSVSTLKIQRTQQEDSAVYLCASSPSGRTNQPQHFGDGTRLSIL.

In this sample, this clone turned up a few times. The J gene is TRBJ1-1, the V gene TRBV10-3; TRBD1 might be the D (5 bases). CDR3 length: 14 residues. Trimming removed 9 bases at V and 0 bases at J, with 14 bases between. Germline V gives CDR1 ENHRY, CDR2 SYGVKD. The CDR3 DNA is TGTGCCATGCAAAGGGGCTCCATGAACACTGAAGCTTTCTTT. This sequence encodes CAMQRGSMNTEAFF.

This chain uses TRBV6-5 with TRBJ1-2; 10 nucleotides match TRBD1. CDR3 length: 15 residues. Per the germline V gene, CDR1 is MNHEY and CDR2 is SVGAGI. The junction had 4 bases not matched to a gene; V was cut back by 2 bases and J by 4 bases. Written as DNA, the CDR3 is TGTGCCAGCAGTTACGCGGGACAGGGGCTCTATGGCTACACCTTC. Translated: CASSYAGQGLYGYTF.